This T cell receptor (beta chain) emerged from a study of T-cell memory formation after mild COVID-19. About the research overall: Largely donor-specific sequence clusters came from a couple of donors.

The CDR3 runs to 14 residues. Deletions cut 3 bases from V and 1 base from J, with 8 bases between. Germline loops: CDR1 KGHDR, CDR2 SFDVKD. Regarding the study as a whole: For contracting clones, CD4+ ones sat mainly in CM and EM, CD8+ in EMRA. Specificity for SARS-CoV-2 was not confirmed among the second-wave clones peaking on day 37.

TCRdb passed the 5' RACE reads through MiXCR, listing each CDR3 protein once. The profile shows approximately 500,000 distinct CDR3 sequences, 20% to 30% of them singletons. Points on this clonotype: Its antigen is not identified.

The chain has TRBV24-1 and TRBJ2-5, with D perhaps matching TRBD2 (6 bases). The clonotype originates from an adult woman who had mild COVID-19 (a few samples of this study predate the infection). Cell type and time point are not known. Sequences were obtained from PBMCs or a T cell subset sorted from them (not recorded which). The CDR3 DNA reads as TGTGCCACCAGTGATCCGGGACTCCAAGAGACCCAGTACTTC. Its protein product is CATSDPGLQETQYF.